Listed below are T cell receptor beta chains from one sample, sequenced in a study of cytotoxic CD8 clonotypes in ibrutinib-treated CLL. Clones were read by immunoSEQ multiplex PCR, and TCRdb kept only the in-frame ones, dropping some. The sample contains a few hundred thousand clones, roughly 85% of which appear only once. This specimen consisted of PBMCs, obtained before ibrutinib treatment. The receptors were gathered from a human donor with chronic lymphocytic leukemia. Each CDR3 is given with its conserved first and last residue. The order of the fields is clone size, V gene, D gene, J gene, CDR3 DNA, CDR3 protein. The D gene is left open where the match is weak. Clone size is shown for a subset of rows, as once, few, many or a class of expanded clone.

>-|TRBV11-2|-|TRBJ2-7
TGTGCCAGCACCCTCTCCTACGAGCAGTACTTC
CASTLSYEQYF
>once|TRBV19|-|TRBJ2-3
TGTGCCAGTAGTATCTTGGCGACAACAAATACGCAGTATTTT
CASSILATTNTQYF
>-|TRBV27|-|TRBJ1-2
TGTGCCAGCAGTCCCCACCCGGCGGGCTATGGCTACACCTTC
CASSPHPAGYGYTF
>-|TRBV6-1|-|TRBJ2-1
TGTGCCTTCCTAGTCGGAGGGTCGGATGAGCAGTTCTTC
CAFLVGGSDEQFF
>few|TRBV7-9|-|TRBJ2-1
TGTGCCAGCAGTTCAACCTACAATGAGCAGTTCTTC
CASSSTYNEQFF
>-|TRBV14|TRBD1|TRBJ2-2
TGTGCCAGCAGCCAAAGACAGGGGGCGTACACCGGGGAGCTGTTTTTT
CASSQRQGAYTGELFF
>-|TRBV7-9|-|TRBJ1-5
TGTGCCAGCAGCTTTGGGCAGAATAGCAATCAGCCCCAGCATTTT
CASSFGQNSNQPQHF
>few|TRBV2|-|TRBJ2-5
TGTGCCAGCTGGGCGGGAGAGACCCAGTACTTC
CASWAGETQYF
>-|TRBV7-3|TRBD1|TRBJ2-7
TGTGCCAGCAGCCAAATCGACAGGGTGCCCTACGAGCAGTACTTC
CASSQIDRVPYEQYF
>-|TRBV30|-|TRBJ2-7
TGTGCCTGGAGAAAAATACCCTCCTACGAGCAGTACTTC
CAWRKIPSYEQYF
>few|TRBV7-9|-|TRBJ1-5
TGTGCCAGCAGCGGCATAGGGGCAGCTAATCAGCCCCAGCATTTT
CASSGIGAANQPQHF
>-|TRBV5-5|TRBD2|TRBJ2-7
TGTGCCAGCAGCGGCGGGACTAGCGGGACCTCCTACGAGCAGTACTTC
CASSGGTSGTSYEQYF
>-|TRBV7-2|-|TRBJ1-1
TGTGCCAGCAGCTTCATGGGCGGGAACACTGAAGCTTTCTTT
CASSFMGGNTEAFF
>-|TRBV9|-|TRBJ2-7
TGTGCCAGCAGCTTCGACGCGACAAACCACTACGAGCAGTACTTC
CASSFDATNHYEQYF
>-|TRBV19|TRBD1|TRBJ2-2
TGTGCCAGTAGTTGGGACAGGGCGAACACCGGGGAGCTGTTTTTT
CASSWDRANTGELFF
>-|TRBV10-3|TRBD1|TRBJ1-3
TGTGCCATCAGTGAGGACAGGGATACTGGAAACACCATATATTTT
CAISEDRDTGNTIYF
>-|TRBV6-1|TRBD2|TRBJ2-7
TGTGCCAGCAGTGAAGCGTGGCCGGGACTAGCGGGAGAGGGCGAGCAGTACTTC
CASSEAWPGLAGEGEQYF
>-|TRBV15|-|TRBJ1-5
TGTGCCACCAGCCCACATTATTCAGATAGCAATCAGCCCCAGCATTTT
CATSPHYSDSNQPQHF
>-|TRBV2|-|TRBJ1-2
TGTGCCAGCAGTGAAGCAGGGATCTATGGCTACACCTTC
CASSEAGIYGYTF
>-|TRBV7-7|TRBD1|TRBJ2-3
TGTGCTAGCAGCGTAAGACAGGGGACCACAGATACGCAGTATTTT
CASSVRQGTTDTQYF
>-|TRBV7-8|-|TRBJ2-2
TGTGCCAGCAGCAACCCCCCCAGGGGGGAGCTGTTTTTT
CASSNPPRGELFF
>once|TRBV23-1|TRBD2|TRBJ2-3
TGCGCCATCAAGACTAGCGGGAGTACAGATACGCAGTATTTT
CAIKTSGSTDTQYF
>-|TRBV20-1|-|TRBJ1-1
TGCAGTGCTAGAGATCTTCCTGAAGCTTTCTTT
CSARDLPEAFF
>-|TRBV30|-|TRBJ2-5
TGTGCCTGGAGAGGTCAGCCTAGGGAGACCCAGTACTTC
CAWRGQPRETQYF
>-|TRBV9|-|TRBJ1-5
TGTGCCAGCAGCAATGGTCAGGAATATCAGCCCCAGCATTTT
CASSNGQEYQPQHF
>-|TRBV30|-|TRBJ1-5
TGTGCCTGGGGGGGAGGGCACAATCAGCCCCAGCATTTT
CAWGGGHNQPQHF
>-|TRBV5-1|TRBD1|TRBJ2-7
TGCGCCAGCAGCAAGGACAGGGGCGGCTACGAGCAGTACTTC
CASSKDRGGYEQYF
>once|TRBV4-3|TRBD2|TRBJ2-2
TGCGCCAGCAGCCAAACTAGCGGGAGTGGGTCCGCCGGGGAGCTGTTTTTT
CASSQTSGSGSAGELFF
>-|TRBV10-2|TRBD2|TRBJ2-7
TGCGCCAGCAGTGAAAGGAGGGCTAGCGGGAACTACGAGCAGTACTTC
CASSERRASGNYEQYF
>-|TRBV7-6|TRBD2|TRBJ2-1
TGTGCCAGCAGCGGATACAGAGAGCGGGAGGCTCCTGAGCAGTTCTTC
CASSGYREREAPEQFF
>-|TRBV9|TRBD2|TRBJ2-2
TGTGCCAGCAGCGAACTAGCGGGAGGGACGGGCGGGGAGCTGTTTTTT
CASSELAGGTGGELFF
>-|TRBV7-9|-|TRBJ2-7
TGTGCCAGCAGCTTCGGTTCTACGGAGCAGTACTTC
CASSFGSTEQYF
>-|TRBV5-1|TRBD2|TRBJ2-5
TGCGCCAGCAGCTTGGGGGGACTAGCGGGAGGTCAAGAGACCCAGTACTTC
CASSLGGLAGGQETQYF
>-|TRBV5-4|TRBD2|TRBJ2-5
TGTGCCAGCAGCCCTACTAGCGGAACATACCAAGAGACCCAGTACTTC
CASSPTSGTYQETQYF
>-|TRBV29-1|-|TRBJ2-1
TGCAGCGCTTCTGGCCTGCTGGACTCGAGTTTAGGCCATGAGCAGTTCTTC
CSASGLLDSSLGHEQFF
>-|TRBV29-1|-|TRBJ2-7
TGCAGCGTTGGCGGGACGGGGTACGAGCAGTACTTC
CSVGGTGYEQYF
>-|TRBV5-1|TRBD2|TRBJ2-1
TGCGCCAGCAGCTCCAATAGCGGGAGACTTGGTGAGCAGTTCTTC
CASSSNSGRLGEQFF
>-|TRBV18|TRBD2|TRBJ2-5
TGTGCCAGCTCACCCCGGGACGGGACTAGTGAGAAGACCCAGTACTTC
CASSPRDGTSEKTQYF
>-|TRBV11-1|TRBD2|TRBJ2-2
TGTGCCAGCAGCTTAGGGTTGCTAGCGGGAGCCGCGAACACCGGGGAGCTGTTTTTT
CASSLGLLAGAANTGELFF
>-|TRBV9|TRBD2|TRBJ2-3
TGTGCCAGCAGCGTAGGGGGACTAGCGACCACAGATACGCAGTATTTT
CASSVGGLATTDTQYF
>few|TRBV10-1|TRBD2|TRBJ2-3
TGCGCCAGCACGCCCTCGACTAGCGCCACAGATACGCAGTATTTT
CASTPSTSATDTQYF
>once|TRBV5-4|TRBD2|TRBJ2-7
TGTGCCAGCAGGTACGGACTAGCGAGCTACGAGCAGTACTTC
CASRYGLASYEQYF
>-|TRBV19|TRBD1|TRBJ2-5
TGTGCCAGTAGCCGCGGGACAGGGGTACAAGAGACCCAGTACTTC
CASSRGTGVQETQYF
>-|TRBV4-3|TRBD1|TRBJ1-2
TGCGCCAGCAGCCAAGGCTGGACAGGAGGCTACACCTTC
CASSQGWTGGYTF
>few|TRBV4-3|-|TRBJ2-5
TGCGCCAGCAGCCAAGAGAAGGGAGGATGGGAGACCCAGTACTTC
CASSQEKGGWETQYF
>-|TRBV7-2|-|TRBJ1-4
TGTGCCAGCAGCTTAGAGTGGGCTAATGAAAAACTGTTTTTT
CASSLEWANEKLFF
>-|TRBV9|TRBD1|TRBJ2-7
TGTGCCAGCAGCGCCAGGACAGGGATATACGAGCAGTACTTC
CASSARTGIYEQYF
>-|TRBV15|-|TRBJ2-5
TGTGCCACCAGCAGAGCTCGTAGGGACCAGTACTTC
CATSRARRDQYF
>-|TRBV4-3|-|TRBJ1-4
TGCGCCAGCAGCCAAGACTGGGCGGTTGAAAAACTGTTTTTT
CASSQDWAVEKLFF
>-|TRBV14|-|TRBJ1-2
TGTGCCAGCAGCCAGGGACCCACTTATAACTATGGCTACACCTTC
CASSQGPTYNYGYTF
>-|TRBV7-6|TRBD2|TRBJ2-7
TGTGCCAGCAGCGGGACTAGCGGGAAACTTTCCTACGAGCAGTACTTC
CASSGTSGKLSYEQYF
>-|TRBV5-1|TRBD1|TRBJ2-5
TGCGCCAGCAGCCCCCCGACGGGACAGGGGGGTCAAGAGACCCAGTACTTC
CASSPPTGQGGQETQYF
>-|TRBV19|-|TRBJ2-7
TGTGCCAGTAGTATACAGAAGGGGTACGAGCAGTACTTC
CASSIQKGYEQYF
>-|TRBV2|-|TRBJ2-5
TGTGCCAGCAGTTCGGACAGTCGATCGGAGACCCAGTACTTC
CASSSDSRSETQYF
>-|TRBV19|TRBD2|TRBJ2-5
TGTGCCAGTAGTATAGCGGCTAGCGGGACGACCCAAGAGACCCAGTACTTC
CASSIAASGTTQETQYF
>-|TRBV5-4|TRBD2|TRBJ2-1
TGTGCCAGCAGAAACCCGGGACTAGCGGGCACCAATGAGCAGTTCTTC
CASRNPGLAGTNEQFF
>once|TRBV15|-|TRBJ2-7
TGTGCCACCAGCAGAGTCCGGGAAGTAATCTACGAGCAGTACTTC
CATSRVREVIYEQYF
>-|TRBV4-3|-|TRBJ2-1
TGCGCCAGCAGCCAAGATATGGATGAGCAGTTCTTC
CASSQDMDEQFF
>-|TRBV6-5|TRBD2|TRBJ2-3
TGTGCCACGGGCCGGAGCGGGAGAACAGATACGCAGTATTTT
CATGRSGRTDTQYF